These T cell receptor beta chains were read from a single sample in a study of blood T cells in healthy people across ages. TCRdb re-analysed the 5' RACE reads in MiXCR, keeping a single row per CDR3 protein. The top ten hold approximately 12% of the sample, which has 600,000 to 800,000 distinct CDR3 sequences, under 65% seen once. The sequenced sample was blood. The receptors were sampled from a woman over 75 in good health. Each CDR3 is given with its conserved first and last residue. A D gene is named only where the DNA matches it firmly. Size tells how often a clone was seen (once, few, many) or the class of an expanded clone, and some rows leave it out.

V,D,J,size,length,CDR3,DNA
TRBV20-1,.,TRBJ1-2,.,17,CSARKGGGFALNYGYTF,TGCAGTGCTAGAAAGGGTGGGGGATTCGCTCTTAACTATGGCTACACCTTC
TRBV6-6,.,TRBJ1-1,.,15,CASSYSRGLNTKAFF,TGTGCCAGCAGTTACTCGAGGGGACTGAACACTAAAGCTTTCTTT
TRBV11-2,.,TRBJ2-7,.,14,CASSPRSTAYEQYF,TGTGCCAGCAGCCCTCGCTCGACCGCCTACGAGCAGTACTTC
TRBV6-6,TRBD1,TRBJ2-7,many,16,CASSYGGQTPSYEQYF,TGTGCCAGCAGTTACGGGGGACAGACTCCCTCCTACGAGCAGTACTTC
TRBV24-1,TRBD1,TRBJ2-1,once,15,CATSEGTATYNEQFF,TGTGCCACCAGTGAAGGGACAGCAACCTACAATGAGCAGTTCTTC
TRBV5-1,TRBD2,TRBJ2-3,many,16,CASSLGPLAGSDTQYF,TGCGCCAGCAGCTTAGGCCCACTAGCGGGGTCAGATACGCAGTATTTT
TRBV4-3,.,TRBJ1-4,.,14,CASSQGGSNEKLFF,TGCGCCAGCAGCCAGGGAGGCTCTAATGAAAAACTGTTTTTT
TRBV3-1,.,TRBJ1-5,many,16,CASSQGGSGGNQPQHF,TGTGCCAGCAGCCAAGGAGGATCCGGGGGGAATCAGCCCCAGCATTTT
TRBV29-1,.,TRBJ2-3,many,13,CSVELGGSDTQYF,TGCAGCGTTGAATTGGGGGGCTCGGATACGCAGTATTTT
TRBV14,.,TRBJ1-2,many,14,CASSFSGTNYGYTF,TGTGCCAGCAGCTTTTCAGGGACCAACTATGGCTACACCTTC
TRBV6-5,TRBD1,TRBJ1-6,few,14,CASGRGGANSPLHF,TGTGCCAGCGGACGAGGGGGCGCCAATTCACCCCTCCACTTT
TRBV9,.,TRBJ1-5,.,15,CASSPKGHSDQPQHF,TGTGCCAGCAGCCCAAAAGGACATTCGGATCAGCCCCAGCATTTT
TRBV5-6,TRBD2,TRBJ2-1,many,15,CASSRLANLYNEQFF,TGTGCCAGCAGCCGACTAGCAAACCTTTACAATGAGCAGTTCTTC
TRBV12-3/TRBV12-4,TRBD1,TRBJ1-1,.,13,CATDGQGNTEAFF,TGTGCCACAGACGGACAGGGGAACACTGAAGCTTTCTTT
TRBV6-6,.,TRBJ2-4,.,14,CASTHTPEGNIQYF,TGTGCCAGCACCCACACCCCGGAGGGAAACATTCAGTACTTC
TRBV28,TRBD2,TRBJ2-5,.,13,CASTGGEGETQYF,TGTGCCAGCACCGGGGGGGAGGGTGAGACCCAGTACTTC
TRBV5-1,.,TRBJ2-1,many,13,CASSLRGHDEQFF,TGCGCCAGCAGCTTAAGAGGGCACGATGAGCAGTTCTTC
TRBV27,.,TRBJ2-6,.,20,CASSLWGAGTGISGANVLTF,TGTGCCAGCAGTTTATGGGGGGCCGGAACAGGTATCTCTGGGGCCAACGTCCTGACTTTC
TRBV24-1,.,TRBJ2-4,.,13,CATSDLQKNIQYF,TGTGCCACCAGTGACCTACAGAAAAACATTCAGTACTTC
TRBV29-1,TRBD1,TRBJ2-5,many,15,CSVGPSAGGQETQYF,TGCAGCGTTGGTCCTTCGGCAGGGGGCCAAGAGACCCAGTACTTC
TRBV3-1,.,TRBJ2-7,many,14,CASSHGHIPYEQYF,TGTGCCAGCAGCCACGGGCATATCCCCTACGAGCAGTACTTC
TRBV12-3/TRBV12-4,.,TRBJ2-3,many,13,CASSYNRRDTQYF,TGTGCCAGCAGTTATAATAGGCGAGATACGCAGTATTTT
TRBV4-1,TRBD2,TRBJ2-2,.,16,CASSQTHYRGVGELFF,TGCGCCAGCAGCCAGACCCACTATCGGGGGGTCGGGGAGCTGTTTTTT
TRBV6-5,.,TRBJ1-2,.,13,CASSYQRQIGYTF,TGTGCCAGCAGTTACCAGAGACAGATCGGCTACACCTTC
TRBV5-1,.,TRBJ1-2,many,13,CASSLDRISGYTF,TGCGCCAGCAGCTTGGACCGGATCTCGGGCTACACCTTC
TRBV7-3,.,TRBJ1-5,many,17,CASRTPGTPNSNQPQHF,TGTGCCAGCAGAACTCCCGGGACCCCGAATAGCAATCAGCCCCAGCATTTT
TRBV9,TRBD1,TRBJ2-5,.,15,CASSVEAGGFDEQYF,TGTGCCAGCAGCGTAGAGGCAGGGGGTTTCGATGAGCAGTACTTC
TRBV28,TRBD2,TRBJ2-1,.,12,CASSLAGAEQFF,TGTGCCAGCAGTTTGGCGGGAGCGGAGCAGTTCTTC
TRBV27,.,TRBJ1-4,.,15,CASRSLQGTNEELFF,TGTGCCAGCAGGTCGTTGCAGGGGACTAATGAAGAACTGTTTTTT
TRBV10-3,TRBD2,TRBJ2-7,many,14,CAISEISGALEQYF,TGTGCCATCAGTGAGATCAGCGGGGCTCTGGAGCAGTACTTC
TRBV12-3/TRBV12-4,.,TRBJ2-7,many,14,CASRGGQSLGEQYF,TGTGCCAGCAGGGGGGGACAGTCACTTGGCGAGCAGTACTTC
TRBV20-1,TRBD2,TRBJ2-1,many,14,CSASGLAGVYEQFF,TGCAGTGCTAGCGGACTAGCGGGAGTCTATGAGCAGTTCTTC
TRBV29-1,.,TRBJ2-5,.,11,CSVRAEETQYF,TGCAGCGTTCGGGCAGAAGAGACCCAGTACTTC
TRBV18,.,TRBJ2-3,.,13,CASSPPPADTQYF,TGTGCCAGCTCACCACCTCCGGCAGATACGCAGTATTTT
TRBV29-1,.,TRBJ2-5,once,12,CSVGWNLGEQYF,TGCAGCGTTGGGTGGAACCTAGGGGAGCAGTACTTC
TRBV6-5,TRBD1,TRBJ2-2,.,15,CASSRDRGITGELFF,TGTGCCAGCAGTCGGGACAGGGGGATCACCGGGGAGCTGTTTTTT
TRBV15,.,TRBJ2-1,.,15,CATRTMASSYNEQFF,TGTGCCACCAGGACTATGGCGAGCTCCTACAATGAGCAGTTCTTC
TRBV28,TRBD2,TRBJ2-7,.,18,CASSSRLAGGSRSYEQYF,TGTGCCAGCAGTTCTAGACTAGCGGGAGGGTCTCGGTCCTACGAGCAGTACTTC
TRBV10-3,TRBD1,TRBJ2-3,.,17,CAISAPRQGVGTDTQYF,TGTGCCATCAGTGCCCCACGGCAGGGGGTAGGTACAGATACGCAGTATTTT
TRBV6-1,.,TRBJ1-2,.,12,CASTWGRNGYTF,TGTGCCAGCACGTGGGGAAGGAATGGCTACACCTTC